This TCR beta chain was retrieved from a study of cytomegalovirus exposure and HLA in healthy donors. Study results and caveats: A list of 150 or so TCR beta chains associated with cytomegalovirus was given.

A word on this clone: The antigen is unknown.

Assay: immunoSEQ multiplex PCR; the TCRdb copy retains only in-frame clones and omits some. The sample includes about 130,000 clones, about 91% seen only once; the top ten take 8% to 9.5%. The donors belonged to the roughly 120-subject validation cohort, separate from the roughly 600-subject first cohort. This clonotype originated in a woman between 18 and 29 years old in good health and CMV-seropositive. The sequenced material came from PBMCs.

DNA for the CDR3: TGTGCCAGCAGCAGAGACAGGGGGGTCTACAATGAGCAGTTCTTC. The encoded protein is CASSRDRGVYNEQFF. J is TRBJ2-1 and V is TRBV7-2, with 9 positions matching TRBD1. The ends lost 5 bases at V and 3 bases at J; junction bases unmatched: 5. The germline V gene has CDR1 SGHTA and CDR2 FQGNSA. This CDR3 is 15 amino acids long.